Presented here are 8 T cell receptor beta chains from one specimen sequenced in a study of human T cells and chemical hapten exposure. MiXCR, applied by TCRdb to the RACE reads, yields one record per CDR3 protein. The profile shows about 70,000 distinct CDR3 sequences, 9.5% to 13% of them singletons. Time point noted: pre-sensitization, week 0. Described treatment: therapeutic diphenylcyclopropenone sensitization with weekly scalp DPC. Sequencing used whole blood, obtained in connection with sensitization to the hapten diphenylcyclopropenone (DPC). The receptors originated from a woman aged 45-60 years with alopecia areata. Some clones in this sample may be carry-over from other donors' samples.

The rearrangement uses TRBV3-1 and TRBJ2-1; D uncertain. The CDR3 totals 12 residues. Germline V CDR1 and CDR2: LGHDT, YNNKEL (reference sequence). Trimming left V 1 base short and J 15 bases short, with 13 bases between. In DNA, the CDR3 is TGTGCCAGCAGCCAAGTAAACGGAGCGCCGTTCTTC. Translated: CASSQVNGAPFF.

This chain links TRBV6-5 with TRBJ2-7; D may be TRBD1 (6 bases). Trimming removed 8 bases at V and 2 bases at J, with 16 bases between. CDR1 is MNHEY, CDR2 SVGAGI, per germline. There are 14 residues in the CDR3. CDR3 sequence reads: CASQPGVGTYEQYF. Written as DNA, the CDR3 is TGTGCCAGCCAGCCAGGGGTCGGGACCTACGAGCAGTACTTC.

The CDR3 nucleotides read TGCAGTGCTAGAGGGAACAGCTACAATGAGCAGTTCTTC. Its translation is CSARGNSYNEQFF. The rearrangement joins TRBV20-1 to TRBJ2-1; D remains ambiguous. The CDR3 spans 13 residues. Per the germline V gene, CDR1 is DFQATT and CDR2 is SNEGSKA (reference sequence). Trimming cost V 1 base and J 3 bases, with 7 bases left between them.

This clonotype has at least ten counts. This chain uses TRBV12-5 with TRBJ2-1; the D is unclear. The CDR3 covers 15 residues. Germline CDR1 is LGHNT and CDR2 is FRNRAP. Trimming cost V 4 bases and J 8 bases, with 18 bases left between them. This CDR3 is CASGSPNSPFHEQFF. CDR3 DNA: TGTGCTAGTGGTTCCCCGAACTCGCCATTCCATGAGCAGTTCTTC. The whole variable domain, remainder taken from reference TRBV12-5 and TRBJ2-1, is DARVTQTPRHKVTEMGQEVTMRCQPILGHNTVFWYRQTMMQGLELLAYFRNRAPLDDSGMPKDRFSAEMPDATLATLKIQPSEPRDSAVYFCASGSPNSPFHEQFFGPGTRLTVL.

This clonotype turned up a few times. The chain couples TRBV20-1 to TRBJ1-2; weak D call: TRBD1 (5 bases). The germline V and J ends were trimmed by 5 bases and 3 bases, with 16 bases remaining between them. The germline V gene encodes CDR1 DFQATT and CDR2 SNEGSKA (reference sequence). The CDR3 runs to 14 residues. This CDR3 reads CSAGGTDVHYGYTF. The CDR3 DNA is TGCAGTGCTGGTGGGACGGATGTTCACTATGGCTACACCTTC.

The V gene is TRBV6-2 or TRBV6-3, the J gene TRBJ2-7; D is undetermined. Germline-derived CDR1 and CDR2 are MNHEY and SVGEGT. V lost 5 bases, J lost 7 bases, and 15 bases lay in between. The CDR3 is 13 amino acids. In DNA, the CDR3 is TGTGCCAGCAGTCGGCCCTCGAGGAGTGAGCAGTACTTC. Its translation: CASSRPSRSEQYF.

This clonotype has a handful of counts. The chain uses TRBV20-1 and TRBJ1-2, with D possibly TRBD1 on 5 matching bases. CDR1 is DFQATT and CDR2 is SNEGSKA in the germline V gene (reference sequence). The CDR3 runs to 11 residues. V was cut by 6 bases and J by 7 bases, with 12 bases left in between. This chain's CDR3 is CSALQGFGYTF. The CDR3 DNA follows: TGCAGTGCCCTTCAGGGCTTTGGCTACACCTTC.

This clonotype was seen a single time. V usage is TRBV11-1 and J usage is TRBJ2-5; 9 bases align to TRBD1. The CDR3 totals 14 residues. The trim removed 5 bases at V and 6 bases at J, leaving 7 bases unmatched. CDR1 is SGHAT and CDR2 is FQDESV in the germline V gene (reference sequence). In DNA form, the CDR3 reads TGTGCCAGCAGCATCCCCGGGACAGGGCAGACCCAGTACTTC. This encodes CASSIPGTGQTQYF.